There are a few counts of the clone carrying this TCR beta chain. What it binds is unknown. This sample is part of a study of CD8+CD57+ T cells in acquired aplastic anemia. Overall study context: Yields of DNA that came from sorted CD4+ and CD8+ cells averaged approximately 3.2 ug. Study findings and constraints: Patients and controls shared some 30 CD8+ CDR3 sequences, highly expressed in patients. Significance was not reached for CD8+ Simpson's diversity between patients and controls.

Investigators profiled TCR beta VDJ and CDR3 from genomic DNA template. TCRdb fed the reads into MiXCR, producing one record per CDR3 protein. The data contain 150,000 to 200,000 distinct CDR3 sequences, over 60% of them singletons. With 3 bases removed from V and 5 bases from J, the gap between germline ends came to 1 base. Germline V gene sequence: CDR1 SNHLY, CDR2 FYNNEI. The CDR3 runs to 11 residues. The sequencing input was sorted CD4+, CD8+, or CD8+CD57+ T cells (not recorded which) from PBMCs. This receptor was obtained from a human donor with severe aplastic anemia or a healthy control (not recorded which). The chain has TRBV2 and TRBJ1-4; no clear D. The DNA for the CDR3 is TGTGCCAGCAGTGAGAATGAAAAACTGTTTTTT. Translation: CASSENEKLFF.